The subject of this entry is one TCR beta chain. Its specificity is not known. Germline CDR1 SGHDT, CDR2 YYEEEE. This CDR3 region has 16 residues. Trimming at V came to 4 bases and at J to 3 bases, leaving 9 bases not matched to a gene. The sample is drawn from a study of T cell repertoires in cytomegalovirus infection. On the study more broadly: Both CMV infection and a matching HLA type were indicated by public TCR beta signatures.

Study-level results: Across the ex vivo response, the dominant clonotypes were HLA-C-restricted CMV-specific TCR beta clonotypes. Carriers of CMV and the relevant HLA type were discriminated by public TCR beta frequency.

TCRdb re-derived calls from the reads in MiXCR, one entry per CDR3 protein. The table lists a few hundred thousand distinct CDR3 sequences, approximately 15% of them singletons. The receptor's source is a human donor in good health (CMV status not recorded). Some clones in this sample may be carry-over from other donors' samples. The specimen sequenced was PBMCs. The chain recombines TRBV5-6 with TRBJ1-4, with 7 nucleotides matching TRBD1. In DNA, the CDR3 is TGTGCCAGCAGCCTAGGGGGACAGACGGCTAATGAAAAACTGTTTTTT. Protein product: CASSLGGQTANEKLFF. Complete variable domain (other parts from reference TRBV5-6 and TRBJ1-4): DAGVTQSPTHLIKTRGQQVTLRCSPKSGHDTVSWYQQALGQGPQFIFQYYEEEERQRGNFPDRFSGHQFPNYSSELNVNALLLGDSALYLCASSLGGQTANEKLFFGSGTQLSVL.